This T cell receptor (beta chain) came from a study of neurological immune-mediated disorders. In this sample, this clonotype turned up many times. This may come from a read error, since a much larger clone is one base off. The germline V gene encodes CDR1 SGHRS and CDR2 YFSETQ. The CDR3 spans 12 residues. Trimming removed 2 bases at V and 7 bases at J, with 10 bases between. By 5'RACE with 10-nucleotide random UMIs, the cDNA was made. Each CDR3 protein is one row after TCRdb ran MiXCR on the 5' RACE reads. The sample holds roughly 28,000 distinct CDR3 sequences, around 3.4% seen once. PBMCs stored at -80 C, 2 million in total, were the source of the unsorted libraries.

The origin of this receptor is a young woman with multiple sclerosis. The V and J genes are TRBV5-1 and TRBJ2-7; no clear D gene. The material sequenced was PBMCs. In nucleotides, the CDR3 is TGCGCCAGCAGCTTAAAAGGCAAAGAGCAGTACTTC. This translates into CASSLKGKEQYF.